The sequence of this TCR beta chain was determined in a study of T cells in localized non-small cell lung cancer. General study points: Adjacent lung had a median roughly 53 of the 100 largest tumor clones. Patients showing higher blood T cell density tended to see longer overall survival.

Germline assignment: CDR1 MDHEN and CDR2 SYDVKM. V shed 8 bases and J 1 base; nucleotides not matched to a gene: 3. This CDR3 comprises 14 residues. The table came from immunoSEQ multiplex PCR; TCRdb's copy has only in-frame clones and leaves some out. The sample consists of some 40,000 clones, roughly 92% of them appearing once. To note about this clone: Its antigen is not known.

The chain recombines TRBV28 with TRBJ2-4, with 9 bases lining up with TRBD2. This clonotype was obtained from a female donor older than 55 with stage I lung adenocarcinoma. The sequences come from peripheral blood, collected before any cancer treatment. CDR3: CASCAGGAKNIQYF. CDR3 nucleotides: TGTGCCAGCTGCGCGGGGGGGGCCAAAAACATTCAGTACTTC.